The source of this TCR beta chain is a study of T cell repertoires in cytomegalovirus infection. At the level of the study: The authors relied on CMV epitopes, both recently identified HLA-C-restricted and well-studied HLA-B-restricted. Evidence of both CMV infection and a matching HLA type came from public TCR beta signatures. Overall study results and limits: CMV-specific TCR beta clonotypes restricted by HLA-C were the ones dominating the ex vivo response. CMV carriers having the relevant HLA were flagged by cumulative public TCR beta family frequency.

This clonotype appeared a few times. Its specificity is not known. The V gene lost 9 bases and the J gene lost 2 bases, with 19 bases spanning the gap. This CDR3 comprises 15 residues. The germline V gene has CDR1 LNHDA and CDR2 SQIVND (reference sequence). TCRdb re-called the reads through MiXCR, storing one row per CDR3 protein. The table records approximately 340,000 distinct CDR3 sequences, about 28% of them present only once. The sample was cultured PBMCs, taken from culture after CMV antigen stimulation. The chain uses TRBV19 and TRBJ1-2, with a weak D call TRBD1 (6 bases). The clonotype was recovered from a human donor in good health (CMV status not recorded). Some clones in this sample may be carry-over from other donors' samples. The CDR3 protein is CASLRTDESNYGYTF. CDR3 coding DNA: TGTGCCAGCCTGAGGACAGACGAATCAAACTATGGCTACACCTTC. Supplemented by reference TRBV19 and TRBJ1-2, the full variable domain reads DGGITQSPKYLFRKEGQNVTLSCEQNLNHDAMYWYRQDPGQGLRLIYYSQIVNDFQKGDIAEGYSVSREKKESFPLTVTSAQKNPTAFYLCASLRTDESNYGYTFGSGTRLTVV.